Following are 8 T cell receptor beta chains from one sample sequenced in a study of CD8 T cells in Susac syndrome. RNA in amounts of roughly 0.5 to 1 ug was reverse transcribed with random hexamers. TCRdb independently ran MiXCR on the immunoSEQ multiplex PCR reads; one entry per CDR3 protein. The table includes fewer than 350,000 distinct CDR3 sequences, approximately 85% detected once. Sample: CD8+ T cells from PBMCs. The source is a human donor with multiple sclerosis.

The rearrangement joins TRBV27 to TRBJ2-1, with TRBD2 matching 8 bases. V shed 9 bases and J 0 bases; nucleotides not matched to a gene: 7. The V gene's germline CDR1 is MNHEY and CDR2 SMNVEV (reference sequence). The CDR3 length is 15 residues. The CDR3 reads CASSSGLSSYNEQFF. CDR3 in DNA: TGTGCCAGTTCTAGCGGGCTCAGCTCCTACAATGAGCAGTTCTTC.

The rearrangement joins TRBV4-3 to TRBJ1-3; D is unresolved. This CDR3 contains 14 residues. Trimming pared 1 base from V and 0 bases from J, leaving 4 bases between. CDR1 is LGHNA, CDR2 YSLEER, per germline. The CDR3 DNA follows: TGCGCCAGCAGCCAAGCACTCTCTGGAAACACCATATATTTT. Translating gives CASSQALSGNTIYF.

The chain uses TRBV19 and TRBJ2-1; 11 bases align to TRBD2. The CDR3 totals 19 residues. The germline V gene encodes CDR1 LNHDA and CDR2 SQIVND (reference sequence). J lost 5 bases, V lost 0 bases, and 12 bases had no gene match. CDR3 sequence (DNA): TGTGCCAGTAGTATAGAACCCCCACAACTAGCGGGAGTCAACAATGAGCAGTTCTTC. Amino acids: CASSIEPPQLAGVNNEQFF.

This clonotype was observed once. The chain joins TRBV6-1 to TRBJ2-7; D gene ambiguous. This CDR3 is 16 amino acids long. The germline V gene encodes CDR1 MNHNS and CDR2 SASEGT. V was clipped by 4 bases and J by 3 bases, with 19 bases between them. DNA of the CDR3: TGTGCCAGCAGTGTGGAACTGGTTCGGGCCGTCTACGAGCAGTACTTC. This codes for CASSVELVRAVYEQYF.

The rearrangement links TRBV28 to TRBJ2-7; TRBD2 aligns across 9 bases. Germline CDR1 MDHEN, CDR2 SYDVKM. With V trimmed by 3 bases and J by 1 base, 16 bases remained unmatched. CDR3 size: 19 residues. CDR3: CASSFIWTSVPSRSYEQYF. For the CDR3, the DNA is TGTGCCAGCAGTTTTATCTGGACTAGCGTCCCCTCCCGGTCCTACGAGCAGTACTTC.

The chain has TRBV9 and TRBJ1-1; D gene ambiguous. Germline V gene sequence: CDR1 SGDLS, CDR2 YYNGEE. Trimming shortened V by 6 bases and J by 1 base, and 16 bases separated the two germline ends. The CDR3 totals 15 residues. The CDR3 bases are TGTGCCAGCAACCTACTTACTACCGGGAACACTGAAGCTTTCTTT. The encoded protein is CASNLLTTGNTEAFF.

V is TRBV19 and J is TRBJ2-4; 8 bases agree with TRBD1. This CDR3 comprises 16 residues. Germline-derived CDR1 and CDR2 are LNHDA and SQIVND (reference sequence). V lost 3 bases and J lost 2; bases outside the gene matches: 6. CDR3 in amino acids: CASSMGTGGPKNIQYF. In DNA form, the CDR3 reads TGTGCCAGTAGTATGGGCACAGGGGGGCCCAAAAACATTCAGTACTTC. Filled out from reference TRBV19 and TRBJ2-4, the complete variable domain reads DGGITQSPKYLFRKEGQNVTLSCEQNLNHDAMYWYRQDPGQGLRLIYYSQIVNDFQKGDIAEGYSVSREKKESFPLTVTSAQKNPTAFYLCASSMGTGGPKNIQYFGAGTRLSVL.

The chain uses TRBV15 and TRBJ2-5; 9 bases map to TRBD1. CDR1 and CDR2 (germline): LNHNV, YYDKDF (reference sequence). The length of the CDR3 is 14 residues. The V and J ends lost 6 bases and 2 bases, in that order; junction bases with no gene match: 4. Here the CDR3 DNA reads TGTGCCACCAGGGACAGGGGTGGGCAAGAGACCCAGTACTTC. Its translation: CATRDRGGQETQYF.